A selection of T cell receptor beta chains follows, all from one sample in a study of CD8+CD57+ T cells in acquired aplastic anemia. In TCRdb, the reads were re-called with MiXCR into one record per CDR3 protein. The profile covers approximately 200,000 distinct CDR3 sequences, with 60% to 65% appearing a single time and 25% to 30% taken by the ten largest. Sequenced: sorted CD4+, CD8+, or CD8+CD57+ T cells (not recorded which) from PBMCs. Source of these receptors: a human donor in good health. Both conserved end residues are trimmed from each CDR3.

j_call: TRBJ2-7; v_call: TRBV5-1; cdr3_aa: ASSSDTHEQY
j_call: TRBJ2-7; v_call: TRBV29-1; cdr3_aa: SVKGQGIYEQY
j_call: TRBJ2-7; v_call: TRBV19; cdr3_aa: ASGPGLAGDIVYEQY
j_call: TRBJ2-5; v_call: TRBV27; cdr3_aa: ASSLFGGEETQY
j_call: TRBJ2-7; v_call: TRBV6-6; cdr3_aa: ASSYWEQY
j_call: TRBJ2-7; v_call: TRBV7-9; cdr3_aa: AGSLRQGAYEQY
j_call: TRBJ2-2; v_call: TRBV7-9; cdr3_aa: ASSSAGPDTGELF
j_call: TRBJ2-1; v_call: TRBV10-3; cdr3_aa: AISEWGSGGATHEQF
j_call: TRBJ2-2; v_call: TRBV20-1; cdr3_aa: SARDWGNNYDGTGELF
j_call: TRBJ2-3; v_call: TRBV6-4; cdr3_aa: ASSDSGGGTDTQY
j_call: TRBJ2-7; v_call: TRBV10-3; cdr3_aa: AIQNRDRGLREQY
j_call: TRBJ2-5; v_call: TRBV20-1; cdr3_aa: SARDWTSGEETQY
j_call: TRBJ2-5; v_call: TRBV2; cdr3_aa: ASSPPGDRDQETQY
j_call: TRBJ1-6; v_call: TRBV11-2; cdr3_aa: ASRSSVYNSPLH
j_call: TRBJ2-1; v_call: TRBV6-1; cdr3_aa: ASSGDSIRGAEQF
j_call: TRBJ1-2; v_call: TRBV20-1; cdr3_aa: SAPRDGASYGYT
j_call: TRBJ1-2; v_call: TRBV29-1; cdr3_aa: SVERNRGNYGYT
j_call: TRBJ1-6; v_call: TRBV7-9; cdr3_aa: ASSLAGGDNSPLH
j_call: TRBJ1-6; v_call: TRBV10-1; cdr3_aa: ASSEEGRKDSPLH
j_call: TRBJ1-6; v_call: TRBV19; cdr3_aa: ASRSRDGNSPLH
j_call: TRBJ2-5; v_call: TRBV7-9; cdr3_aa: ASSLKGTSGGYQETQY
j_call: TRBJ2-7; v_call: TRBV20-1; cdr3_aa: SARGTSGIYEQY
j_call: TRBJ2-7; v_call: TRBV2; cdr3_aa: ASIKKDGIYEQY
j_call: TRBJ2-7; v_call: TRBV20-1; cdr3_aa: SARGLAGGRPAYEQY
j_call: TRBJ2-1; v_call: TRBV27; cdr3_aa: ASTHSGGASSNEQF
j_call: TRBJ2-7; v_call: TRBV29-1; cdr3_aa: SVVRPGSYEQY
j_call: TRBJ1-2; v_call: TRBV9; cdr3_aa: ASSVGMGYT
j_call: TRBJ1-2; v_call: TRBV7-6; cdr3_aa: ASSLNEGGAAGYT
j_call: TRBJ2-5; v_call: TRBV7-2; cdr3_aa: ASSRTVFETQY
j_call: TRBJ1-1; v_call: TRBV2; cdr3_aa: ASSGRDSWNTEAF
j_call: TRBJ1-5; v_call: TRBV20-1; cdr3_aa: SATPGGSNQPQH
j_call: TRBJ2-7; v_call: TRBV20-1; cdr3_aa: SAREPGGGYEQY
j_call: TRBJ2-7; v_call: TRBV7-2; cdr3_aa: ASSAVGQGAYEQY
j_call: TRBJ1-2; v_call: TRBV9; cdr3_aa: ASSGRGNYGYT
j_call: TRBJ1-1; v_call: TRBV2; cdr3_aa: AGARTREAF
j_call: TRBJ2-6; v_call: TRBV7-2; cdr3_aa: ASSQGQESSGANVLT
j_call: TRBJ1-1; v_call: TRBV5-6; cdr3_aa: ASSNAVGHGGIEAF
j_call: TRBJ2-5; v_call: TRBV29-1; cdr3_aa: SATSGTGQETQY
j_call: TRBJ2-3; v_call: TRBV7-3; cdr3_aa: ASSFGGSTDTQY
j_call: TRBJ1-6; v_call: TRBV7-2; cdr3_aa: ASSLKGAGSPLH
j_call: TRBJ1-2; v_call: TRBV7-6; cdr3_aa: ASSHARTGVYGYT
j_call: TRBJ2-7; v_call: TRBV7-9; cdr3_aa: ASSLRDLLTYEQY
j_call: TRBJ2-7; v_call: TRBV27; cdr3_aa: ASRRGRFSYEQY
j_call: TRBJ1-1; v_call: TRBV2; cdr3_aa: ASSGYKIALNTEAF
j_call: TRBJ1-5; v_call: TRBV20-1; cdr3_aa: SAKGSAGESPPQH
j_call: TRBJ2-3; v_call: TRBV2; cdr3_aa: ASSEAPSSVTDTQY
j_call: TRBJ2-3; v_call: TRBV24-1; cdr3_aa: ATSDPSRRVGVTDTQY
j_call: TRBJ1-2; v_call: TRBV29-1; cdr3_aa: SVRPQPVQTGYT
j_call: TRBJ1-5; v_call: TRBV20-1; cdr3_aa: SARDSAYQH
j_call: TRBJ2-3; v_call: TRBV7-9; cdr3_aa: ASSLGGQGTDTQY
j_call: TRBJ1-2; v_call: TRBV9; cdr3_aa: ASSVDENYGYT
j_call: TRBJ2-3; v_call: TRBV9; cdr3_aa: ASSVGWEGGGSTDTQY